This passage covers 24 T cell receptor beta chains from one sample sequenced in a study of shared clonotypes between healthy human individuals. Clones were sequenced by immunoSEQ multiplex PCR, and TCRdb holds only the in-frame ones, with some missing. The sample includes a few million clones, more than 80% seen only once; the top ten take roughly 0.13%. The sample taken for sequencing was naive CD4+ T cells sorted from blood. Documented subset: CD45RA+ positively selected. The receptors originated from a man younger than 30 in good health.

This rearrangement joins TRBV6-7 to TRBJ1-3; the D is unclear. TRBV6-7 carries the ORF label, with uncertain function. CDR3 length: 16 residues. V dropped 11 bases and J dropped 1 base, with 21 bases sitting between them. The CDR3 sequence is CAGMAPADRSGNTIYF. The CDR3 DNA reads TGTGCCGGAATGGCCCCGGCAGATCGGTCTGGAAACACCATATATTTT.

J is TRBJ2-1 and V is TRBV9; the D is unclear. The V end lost 4 bases, the J end lost 0 bases, and 11 bases lay between the germline ends. The CDR3 covers 15 residues. Germline CDR1 is SGDLS and CDR2 is YYNGEE. CDR3 amino acids: CASSPALSSYNEQFF. The CDR3 nucleotides are TGTGCCAGCAGCCCCGCCCTCAGCTCCTACAATGAGCAGTTCTTC.

The chain recombines TRBV7-9 with TRBJ1-4; 7 bases are a match to TRBD1. J lost 8 bases, V lost 4 bases, and 7 bases had no gene match. The CDR3 loop spans 14 amino acids. Germline lookup yields CDR1 SEHNR and CDR2 FQNEAQ (reference sequence). CDR3 in DNA: TGTGCCAGCAGCTCGGACAGGCCAGAGGAAAAACTGTTTTTT. Translating it yields CASSSDRPEEKLFF. Combining the CDR3 with reference TRBV7-9 and TRBJ1-4 gives the whole variable domain DTGVSQNPRHKITKRGQNVTFRCDPISEHNRLYWYRQTLGQGPEFLTYFQNEAQLEKSRLLSDRFSAERPKGSFSTLEIQRTEQGDSAMYLCASSSDRPEEKLFFGSGTQLSVL.

About this clone itself: Other DNA sequences within the sample encode an identical CDR3. The chain links TRBV11-2 to TRBJ2-5; 8 bases align to TRBD2. The V segment lost 2 bases and the J segment 2 bases; nucleotides outside the gene matches: 1. This CDR3 has 14 residues. The germline V gene encodes CDR1 SGHAT and CDR2 FQNNGV. This CDR3 is CASSLTSGQETQYF. The CDR3 DNA sequence: TGTGCCAGCAGCTTAACTAGCGGACAAGAGACCCAGTACTTC. The variable domain in full, with the rest retrieved from reference TRBV11-2 and TRBJ2-5, is EAGVAQSPRYKIIEKRQSVAFWCNPISGHATLYWYQQILGQGPKLLIQFQNNGVVDDSQLPKDRFSAERLKGVDSTLKIQPAKLEDSAVYLCASSLTSGQETQYFGPGTRLLVL.

The chain is built from TRBV28 and TRBJ1-3; no reliable D call. CDR1 MDHEN and CDR2 SYDVKM come from the germline V gene. This CDR3 contains 14 residues. Trimming shortened V by 7 bases and J by 0 bases, and 10 bases separated the two germline ends. DNA for the CDR3: TGTGCCAGCACGAGCGATCCCTCTGGAAACACCATATATTTT. Its translation: CASTSDPSGNTIYF.

The chain joins TRBV19 to TRBJ2-2, with 12 bases identical to TRBD2. The germline CDR1 and CDR2 sequences are LNHDA and SQIVND (reference sequence). The CDR3 covers 17 residues. The V segment lost 7 bases and the J segment 2 bases; nucleotides outside the gene matches: 8. Here the CDR3 DNA reads TGTGCCAGTACACTGACTAGCGGGAGAATAAACACCGGGGAGCTGTTTTTT. This gives the protein CASTLTSGRINTGELFF.

The chain carries TRBV11-2 and TRBJ2-1, with 12 bases lining up with TRBD2. The CDR3 covers 19 residues. The V gene end was trimmed by 4 bases and the J gene end by 3 bases; junction bases not matched to a gene: 13. Germline V gene sequence: CDR1 SGHAT, CDR2 FQNNGV. The CDR3 nucleotides read TGTGCCAGCAGCTCTATTAGAGGGTCTAGCGGGGGGGTCTACAATGAGCAGTTCTTC. Its translation is CASSSIRGSSGGVYNEQFF.

This clone was seen a single time. CDR3 nucleotide sequence: TGTGCCAGCAGCCAGGGGGGGACTAGCGGGGCCCGAGGGACCCAGTACTTC. It translates to CASSQGGTSGARGTQYF. The chain is built from TRBV4-2 and TRBJ2-5; TRBD2 matches at 13 bases. From germline, CDR1 is LGHNA and CDR2 YNFKEQ. J was trimmed by 7 bases and V by 3 bases; bases with no gene match: 11. This CDR3 has 17 residues.

In DNA form, the CDR3 reads TGCGCCAGCAGTTTTGTCCTGGGACAGGGGGGGCACACTGAAGCTTTCTTT. It specifies CASSFVLGQGGHTEAFF. This chain links TRBV5-1 with TRBJ1-1; 11 bases match TRBD1. Germline CDR1 SGHRS, CDR2 YFSETQ. With 5 bases clipped from V and 3 bases from J, the junction kept 12 bases outside the gene matches. This CDR3 region has 17 residues. The variable domain in full, completed from reference TRBV5-1 and TRBJ1-1, reads KAGVTQTPRYLIKTRGQQVTLSCSPISGHRSVSWYQQTPGQGLQFLFEYFSETQRNKGNFPGRFSGRQFSNSRSEMNVSTLELGDSALYLCASSFVLGQGGHTEAFFGQGTRLTVV.

The rearrangement uses TRBV18 and TRBJ2-1; 7 bases match TRBD1. Looked up from germline, CDR1 is KGHSH and CDR2 is LQKENI. CDR3 length equals 15 residues. The ends lost 2 bases at V and 0 bases at J; junction bases unmatched: 1. CDR3 DNA: TGTGCCAGCTCACCATGGACAGGCTCCTACAATGAGCAGTTCTTC. Amino acid sequence: CASSPWTGSYNEQFF.

This chain joins TRBV5-4 and TRBJ2-5; D perhaps matches TRBD2 (6 bases). The CDR3 spans 17 residues. The V and J ends lost 0 bases and 4 bases respectively, with 19 bases between them. The V gene's germline CDR1 is SGHNT and CDR2 YYREEE (reference sequence). The CDR3 sequence: CASSLVAKGPGRETQYF. The CDR3 coding sequence is TGTGCCAGCAGCTTGGTAGCTAAGGGACCCGGGAGAGAGACCCAGTACTTC.

The chain carries TRBV30 and TRBJ2-3; 7 nucleotides agree with TRBD2. The V gene's germline CDR1 is GTSNPN and CDR2 SVGIG (reference sequence). The CDR3 loop spans 18 amino acids. The trim removed 0 bases at V and 4 bases at J, leaving 16 bases unmatched. The CDR3 protein is CAWSVWNGLVKVPDTQYF. DNA of the CDR3: TGTGCCTGGAGTGTATGGAACGGACTAGTCAAGGTTCCAGATACGCAGTATTTT.

J is TRBJ2-7 and V is TRBV5-5; a weak D match, TRBD1 (5 bases). Trimming removed 3 bases from V and 5 bases from J, with 15 bases in between. The CDR3 runs to 14 residues. Germline V gene lookup returns CDR1 SGHKS and CDR2 YYEKEE (reference sequence). The CDR3 here is CASSYQGWGDEQYF. CDR3 nucleotides: TGTGCCAGCAGCTACCAAGGCTGGGGCGACGAGCAGTACTTC.

The rearrangement uses TRBV2 and TRBJ2-1; no reliable D call. The CDR3 spans 12 residues. V was trimmed by 0 bases and J by 7 bases, leaving 4 bases between them. Germline V CDR1 and CDR2: SNHLY, FYNNEI. As DNA, the CDR3 is TGTGCCAGCAGTGAAGCAGAGAATGAGCAGTTCTTC. The encoded protein is CASSEAENEQFF.

This chain links TRBV11-2 with TRBJ1-1; D unclear. CDR1 and CDR2 (germline): SGHAT, FQNNGV. There are 14 residues in the CDR3. V lost 4 bases to trimming and J lost 1 base, with 10 bases between them. The chain's CDR3 is CASSWGVGNTEAFF. The DNA of the CDR3 is TGTGCCAGCAGCTGGGGAGTTGGGAACACTGAAGCTTTCTTT.

The chain has TRBV11-3 and TRBJ2-7, with 7 bases identical to TRBD2. With 5 bases clipped from V and 2 bases from J, the junction kept 3 bases outside the gene matches. The length of the CDR3 is 13 residues. Germline loops: CDR1 SGHNT, CDR2 YENEEA. Here the CDR3 DNA reads TGTGCCAGCAGCAAGGGACTACCCTACGAGCAGTACTTC. This gives the protein CASSKGLPYEQYF.

This chain links TRBV6-5 with TRBJ1-5; D is perhaps TRBD1 (6 bases). V lost 0 bases and J lost 5, with 14 bases in between. CDR1 is MNHEY, CDR2 SVGAGI, per germline. The CDR3 runs to 16 residues. Here the CDR3 DNA reads TGTGCCAGCAGTTACTCTGGCCCGAGGGGGGATCAGCCCCAGCATTTT. This codes for CASSYSGPRGDQPQHF.

The rearrangement uses TRBV5-6 and TRBJ1-5; possible D gene TRBD1, 5 bases. CDR3 length: 14 amino acids. The ends were cut back, 0 bases at V and 6 bases at J, with 10 bases in the middle. The V gene's germline CDR1 is SGHDT and CDR2 YYEEEE. The CDR3 nucleotides read TGTGCCAGCAGCTTGGGACAGAGTTTTCAGCCCCAGCATTTT. Protein: CASSLGQSFQPQHF.

This chain uses TRBV7-2 with TRBJ2-5; TRBD2 aligns across 9 bases. Germline CDR1 reads SGHTA; CDR2 reads FQGNSA. This CDR3 comprises 15 residues. The V segment lost 3 bases and the J segment 4 bases; nucleotides outside the gene matches: 6. CDR3 sequence (DNA): TGTGCCAGCAGCTTGAGTAGCGGGAGTCGAGAGACCCAGTACTTC. It encodes CASSLSSGSRETQYF.

The chain is built from TRBV6-1 and TRBJ1-4; D uncertain. CDR1 is MNHNS and CDR2 is SASEGT in the germline V gene. Trimming pared 3 bases from V and 3 bases from J, leaving 17 bases between. The CDR3 is made up of 17 amino acids. Here the CDR3 reads CASSDRVRSTSNEKLFF. The CDR3 DNA follows: TGTGCCAGCAGTGATCGGGTTCGTTCCACTTCTAATGAAAAACTGTTTTTT.

This clone has more than one count but fewer than ten. The chain employs TRBV30 and TRBJ1-1; D is unresolved. CDR1 is GTSNPN and CDR2 is SVGIG in the germline V gene (reference sequence). This CDR3 comprises 15 residues. V gave up 1 base and J gave up 0 bases, with 12 bases separating them. The CDR3 sequence: CAWSARRLMNTEAFF. The CDR3 nucleotides are TGTGCCTGGAGTGCACGGAGGCTTATGAACACTGAAGCTTTCTTT.

In nucleotides, the CDR3 is TGTGCCAGCAGTCCCTTTGCGGGGTCAGATACGCAGTATTTT. Translating it yields CASSPFAGSDTQYF. V is TRBV6-5 and J is TRBJ2-3; D is perhaps TRBD2 (6 bases). Germline CDR1 MNHEY, CDR2 SVGAGI. The CDR3 consists of 14 residues. V lost 5 bases and J lost 4, with 13 bases in between.

There are a few counts of this clone. The chain uses TRBV19 and TRBJ1-1; unclear D gene. V was clipped by 7 bases and J by 4 bases, with 7 bases between them. The CDR3 extends over 11 amino acids. The germline V gene has CDR1 LNHDA and CDR2 SQIVND (reference sequence). CDR3 protein: CASTLGTEAFF. The CDR3 DNA reads TGTGCCAGTACCCTGGGCACTGAAGCTTTCTTT.

V is TRBV27 and J is TRBJ1-6, with 9 bases aligning to TRBD1. Per germline, CDR1 MNHEY and CDR2 SMNVEV (reference sequence). This CDR3 spans 14 amino acids. After removal of 5 bases from V and 9 bases from J, the junction contained 5 bases not matched to a gene. In DNA form, the CDR3 reads TGTGCCAGCAGTCTGGACAGGGGAGGTTCACCCCTCCACTTT. It translates to CASSLDRGGSPLHF.